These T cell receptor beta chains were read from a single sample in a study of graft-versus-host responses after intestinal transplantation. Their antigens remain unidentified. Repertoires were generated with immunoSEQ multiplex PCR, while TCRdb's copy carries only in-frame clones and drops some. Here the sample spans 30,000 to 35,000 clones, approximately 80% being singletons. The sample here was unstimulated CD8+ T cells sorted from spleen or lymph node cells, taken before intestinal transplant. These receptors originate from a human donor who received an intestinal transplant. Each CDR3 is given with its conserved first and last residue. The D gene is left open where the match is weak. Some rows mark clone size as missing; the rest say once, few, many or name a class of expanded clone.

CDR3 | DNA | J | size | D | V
CASSWGQGNEQYF | TGTGCCAGTAGTTGGGGACAGGGCAACGAGCAGTACTTC | TRBJ2-7 | . | TRBD1 | TRBV19
CASTPGLAFPDTQYF | TGTGCCAGTACCCCGGGACTAGCGTTTCCAGATACGCAGTATTTT | TRBJ2-3 | . | TRBD2 | TRBV19
CASVRQNANEQYF | TGTGCCAGCGTGAGACAAAATGCCAACGAGCAGTACTTC | TRBJ2-7 | medium-sized | . | TRBV2
CATSRVGLEAFF | TGTGCCACCAGCAGAGTGGGGCTTGAAGCTTTCTTT | TRBJ1-1 | . | . | TRBV15
CASETPGTGSHEQFF | TGTGCCAGCGAAACCCCCGGGACAGGATCGCATGAGCAGTTCTTC | TRBJ2-1 | . | TRBD1 | TRBV27
CVTWLQGSGYTF | TGTGTCACCTGGCTACAGGGAAGTGGCTACACCTTC | TRBJ1-2 | . | . | TRBV6-5
CASSLYRDSRYSNQPQHF | TGTGCCAGCAGCTTGTACCGGGACAGCCGATATAGCAATCAGCCCCAGCATTTT | TRBJ1-5 | . | TRBD1 | TRBV28
CASSLVTSGYEQYF | TGCGCCAGCAGCTTGGTGACAAGCGGGTACGAGCAGTACTTC | TRBJ2-7 | . | . | TRBV5-1
CASSLVGPSWGGTQYF | TGTGCCAGCAGCTTGGTGGGGCCTTCTTGGGGGGGAACGCAGTATTTT | TRBJ2-3 | few | TRBD2 | TRBV5-4
CASPPNRATRNTEAFF | TGTGCCAGTCCCCCGAACAGGGCAACGCGGAACACTGAAGCTTTCTTT | TRBJ1-1 | . | . | TRBV19
CASSIAGLAAINEQFF | TGTGCCAGTAGTATAGCGGGACTAGCGGCGATCAATGAGCAGTTCTTC | TRBJ2-1 | . | TRBD2 | TRBV19
CASSFGQGIYNEQFF | TGTGCCAGCAGTTTCGGACAGGGAATCTACAATGAGCAGTTCTTC | TRBJ2-1 | . | TRBD1 | TRBV27
CSVEDRGTRLDTQYF | TGCAGCGTTGAAGATAGGGGGACCAGGCTAGATACGCAGTATTTT | TRBJ2-3 | . | . | TRBV29-1
CASSPIWGRLNYGYTF | TGTGCCAGCAGCCCTATATGGGGGCGGTTGAACTATGGCTACACCTTC | TRBJ1-2 | . | . | TRBV28
CASTQTVLQETQYF | TGTGCCAGCACCCAGACAGTCCTCCAAGAGACCCAGTACTTC | TRBJ2-5 | . | . | TRBV28
CASSQVGRGGTDTQYF | TGTGCCAGCAGCCAAGTAGGGCGGGGGGGCACAGATACGCAGTATTTT | TRBJ2-3 | once | TRBD2 | TRBV14
CASGDSYNEQFF | TGTGCCAGCGGGGACAGCTACAATGAGCAGTTCTTC | TRBJ2-1 | few | TRBD1 | TRBV6-6
CASSYTVTSTDTQYF | TGTGCCAGCAGTTACACAGTCACTAGCACAGATACGCAGTATTTT | TRBJ2-3 | . | . | TRBV27
CASSETGSGELFF | TGTGCCAGCAGCGAGACCGGGAGCGGGGAGCTGTTTTTT | TRBJ2-2 | . | . | TRBV9
CASSYTSLGVNEQFF | TGTGCCAGCAGCTATACTAGCTTAGGGGTCAATGAGCAGTTCTTC | TRBJ2-1 | . | . | TRBV7-2
CASRAGESSYEQYF | TGTGCCAGCAGGGCGGGGGAAAGCTCCTACGAGCAGTACTTC | TRBJ2-7 | . | TRBD2 | TRBV6-5
CASSLGTSGTYEQYF | TGTGCCAGCAGCTTGGGAACTAGCGGGACCTACGAGCAGTACTTC | TRBJ2-7 | . | TRBD2 | TRBV5-4
CASSRTGTGELYNSPLHF | TGTGCCAGCAGCCGGACCGGGACAGGGGAACTTTATAATTCACCCCTCCACTTT | TRBJ1-6 | . | TRBD1 | TRBV7-9
CASSYGGGPNTGELFF | TGTGCCAGCAGTTACGGGGGGGGGCCGAACACCGGGGAGCTGTTTTTT | TRBJ2-2 | . | . | TRBV6-5
CASSAPRTSGKLGSGELFF | TGTGCCAGCAGCGCCCCCCGGACTAGCGGGAAATTGGGTTCCGGGGAGCTGTTTTTT | TRBJ2-2 | . | TRBD2 | TRBV7-9
CASSWEQGEYEKLFF | TGCGCCAGCAGCTGGGAACAGGGGGAGTATGAAAAACTGTTTTTT | TRBJ1-4 | . | TRBD1 | TRBV5-1
CASSLSPGTGAYEQYF | TGTGCCAGCAGTTTATCCCCCGGGACAGGCGCCTACGAGCAGTACTTC | TRBJ2-7 | . | TRBD1 | TRBV27
CASSMAHWAGEQYF | TGTGCCAGTAGTATGGCTCATTGGGCGGGGGAGCAGTACTTC | TRBJ2-7 | . | . | TRBV19
CASSLEASGGYNEQFF | TGTGCCAGCAGCTTAGAGGCTAGCGGGGGATACAATGAGCAGTTCTTC | TRBJ2-1 | . | TRBD2 | TRBV7-6
CASSLGRSANYGYTF | TGTGCCAGCAGCTTAGGAAGGAGCGCTAACTATGGCTACACCTTC | TRBJ1-2 | . | . | TRBV7-9
CASSEGQGATLMNTEAFF | TGTGCCAGCTCGGAAGGACAGGGGGCCACCTTAATGAACACTGAAGCTTTCTTT | TRBJ1-1 | . | TRBD1 | TRBV18
CASRDRPRNIQYF | TGTGCCAGCAGGGACAGGCCTCGTAACATTCAGTACTTC | TRBJ2-4 | . | TRBD1 | TRBV27
CASSLGGDWVGEQYF | TGTGCCAGCAGTTTAGGAGGAGACTGGGTCGGCGAGCAGTACTTC | TRBJ2-7 | . | . | TRBV28
CASSQSLALGAYNEQFF | TGCGCCAGCAGCCAATCGCTAGCGTTAGGGGCCTACAATGAGCAGTTCTTC | TRBJ2-1 | . | . | TRBV4-1
CASSQDRGGSGSKETQYF | TGCGCCAGCAGCCAAGACAGGGGGGGGAGCGGGAGTAAGGAGACCCAGTACTTC | TRBJ2-5 | . | . | TRBV4-1
CASSLQGPGYEQYF | TGTGCCAGTAGTCTTCAGGGCCCTGGCTACGAGCAGTACTTC | TRBJ2-7 | . | . | TRBV19